Below, 10 T cell receptor beta chains from the same sample are listed, as sequenced in a study of blood T cell repertoires in COVID-19 (dated by TCRdb to 2018 to 2020). Library preparation was by the immunoSEQ multiplex PCR assay. The table was pulled from immuneACCESS by TCRdb, which kept in-frame rearrangements only. Such tables lose some clones; where checked, under half of the loss comes from unresolved V genes, and the rest has no known cause. The sample table lists around 300,000 clones, 70% to 90% of them with a count of one. The ten largest clones add up to 3.7% of the sample. The sample comprised peripheral blood. These receptors all come from a woman aged 40 to 50 with acute or convalescent COVID-19.

This sequence joins TRBV29-1 and TRBJ1-1; D unclear. Germline V lookup: CDR1 SQVTM, CDR2 ANQGSEA. The CDR3 loop spans 9 amino acids. Deletions cut 4 bases from V and 8 bases from J, with 5 bases between. The CDR3 here is CSVAREAFF. As DNA, the CDR3 is TGCAGCGTTGCCCGGGAAGCTTTCTTT.

This rearrangement joins TRBV5-1 to TRBJ1-1; D is unclear. Per the germline V gene, CDR1 is SGHRS and CDR2 is YFSETQ. This CDR3 contains 14 residues. The germline V and J ends were trimmed by 3 bases and 3 bases, with 12 bases remaining between them. The CDR3 is CASSSSSSDTEAFF. CDR3 coding DNA: TGCGCCAGCAGCTCCTCGAGTTCGGACACTGAAGCTTTCTTT.

This chain connects TRBV7-9 to TRBJ1-2; 12 nucleotides align to TRBD1. CDR1 and CDR2 from the germline V gene are SEHNR and FQNEAQ (reference sequence). The CDR3 has 14 amino acids. Trimming cost V 5 bases and J 4 bases; bases outside gene matches: 2. CDR3 coding DNA: TGTGCCAGCAGCCGGGACAGGGGGCTCTATGGCTACACCTTC. The encoded protein is CASSRDRGLYGYTF. Variable domain in full (rest from reference TRBV7-9 and TRBJ1-2): DTGVSQNPRHKITKRGQNVTFRCDPISEHNRLYWYRQTLGQGPEFLTYFQNEAQLEKSRLLSDRFSAERPKGSFSTLEIQRTEQGDSAMYLCASSRDRGLYGYTFGSGTRLTVV.

The chain uses TRBV11-2 and TRBJ2-6, with D possibly matching TRBD1 (5 bases). V was clipped by 5 bases and J by 4 bases, with 15 bases between them. Germline V gives CDR1 SGHAT, CDR2 FQNNGV. This CDR3 has 16 residues. The CDR3 bases are TGTGCCAGCAGCCTAAACCTGGGGCGGGGGGCCAACGTCCTGACTTTC. This sequence encodes CASSLNLGRGANVLTF.

This clone was found once. The chain uses TRBV20-1 and TRBJ2-3, with no clear D. Germline values: CDR1 DFQATT, CDR2 SNEGSKA (reference sequence). V lost 4 bases and J lost 6, with 8 bases in between. The CDR3 is 11 amino acids. DNA of the CDR3: TGCAGTGCTACTCTCTTGGATACGCAGTATTTT. It is translated as CSATLLDTQYF.

The chain employs TRBV5-1 and TRBJ1-1; D is unresolved. Between the trimmed V and J ends, which lost 4 bases and 4 bases, there was a span of 8 bases. Per germline, CDR1 SGHRS and CDR2 YFSETQ. This CDR3 spans 12 amino acids. CDR3 sequence (DNA): TGCGCCAGCAGCGCGGAAGCCACTGAAGCTTTCTTT. Its protein is CASSAEATEAFF.

This clone was seen once. The V and J genes are TRBV5-1 and TRBJ1-1; TRBD1 aligns across 7 bases. V dropped 5 bases and J dropped 11; count of bases not matched to a gene: 12. Germline V CDR1 and CDR2: SGHRS, YFSETQ. This CDR3 contains 13 residues. The CDR3 DNA is TGCGCCAGCAGGGCAACTGGGACAGTCCTGGCTTTCTTT. Translating it yields CASRATGTVLAFF.

This clone was observed once. J is TRBJ1-2 and V is TRBV19, with D tentatively TRBD1 (6 bases). Germline assignment: CDR1 LNHDA and CDR2 SQIVND (reference sequence). Trimming stripped 6 bases from V and 1 base from J, with 15 bases between. CDR3 size: 15 residues. Here the CDR3 reads CASSSPGQNNYGYTF. The CDR3 region has the DNA TGTGCCAGTAGCTCACCCGGACAGAATAACTATGGCTACACCTTC.

The V gene is TRBV6-6, the J gene TRBJ1-1; no clear D. The CDR3 totals 14 residues. Looked up from germline, CDR1 is MNHNY and CDR2 is SVGAGI (reference sequence). With 2 bases removed from V and 1 base from J, the gap between germline ends came to 8 bases. This CDR3 reads CASSYPEGNTEAFF. Here the CDR3 DNA reads TGTGCCAGCAGTTACCCTGAGGGGAACACTGAAGCTTTCTTT.

The chain combines TRBV6-2 or TRBV6-3 with TRBJ2-1; TRBD2 agrees at 8 bases. The CDR3 runs to 17 residues. V lost 5 bases and J lost 9; bases outside the gene matches: 18. Looked up from germline, CDR1 is MNHEY and CDR2 is SVGEGT. CDR3 nucleotides: TGTGCCAGCAGTCAATTTTTTTCCGGGACTAGGAGCTTTGAGCAGTTCTTC. Translation gives CASSQFFSGTRSFEQFF.